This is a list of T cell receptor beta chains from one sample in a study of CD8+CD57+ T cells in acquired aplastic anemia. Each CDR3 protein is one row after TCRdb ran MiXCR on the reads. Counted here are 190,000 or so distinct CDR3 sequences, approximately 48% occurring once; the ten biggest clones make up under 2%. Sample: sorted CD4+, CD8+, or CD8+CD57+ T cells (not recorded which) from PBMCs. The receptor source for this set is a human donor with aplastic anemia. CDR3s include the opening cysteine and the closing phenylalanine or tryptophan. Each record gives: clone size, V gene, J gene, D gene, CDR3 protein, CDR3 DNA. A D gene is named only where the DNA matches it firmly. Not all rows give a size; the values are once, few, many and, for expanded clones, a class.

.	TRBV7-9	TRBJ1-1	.	CASSLIPASF	TGTGCCAGCAGCTTAATCCCGGCTTCCTTT
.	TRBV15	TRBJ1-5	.	CATSISNSNQPQHF	TGTGCCACCAGCATCAGTAATAGCAATCAGCCCCAGCATTTT
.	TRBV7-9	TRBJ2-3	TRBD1	CASSWEGQGRPQYF	TGTGCCAGCAGTTGGGAGGGACAGGGAAGGCCGCAGTATTTT
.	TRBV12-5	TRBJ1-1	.	CASALQGKAFF	TGTGCTAGTGCTCTACAGGGCAAAGCTTTCTTT
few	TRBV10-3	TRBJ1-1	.	CAISSGVGSETEAFF	TGTGCCATCAGCTCAGGGGTTGGGTCGGAGACTGAAGCTTTCTTT
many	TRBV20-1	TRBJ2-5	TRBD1	CSARRQGQTQYF	TGCAGTGCTAGAAGACAGGGGCAGACCCAGTACTTC
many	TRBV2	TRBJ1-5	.	CASSGGTRSQPQHF	TGTGCCAGCAGTGGAGGGACCAGGTCTCAGCCCCAGCATTTT
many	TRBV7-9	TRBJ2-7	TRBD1	CASSLGQGTYEQYF	TGTGCCAGCAGCCTGGGACAGGGCACCTACGAGCAGTACTTC
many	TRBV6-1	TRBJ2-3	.	CASSPDRAGDTQYF	TGTGCCTCCAGCCCGGACAGAGCAGGAGATACGCAGTATTTT
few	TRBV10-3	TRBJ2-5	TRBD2	CAISDSSGQETQYF	TGTGCCATCAGTGACTCTAGCGGGCAAGAGACCCAGTACTTC
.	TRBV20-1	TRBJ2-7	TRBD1	CSARAGTGSLYEQYF	TGCAGTGCTAGAGCTGGGACAGGGAGCCTCTACGAGCAGTACTTC
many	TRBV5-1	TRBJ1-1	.	CASSIQGATNTEAFF	TGCGCCAGCAGCATACAAGGGGCGACGAACACTGAAGCTTTCTTT
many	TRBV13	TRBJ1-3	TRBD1	CASSERTGPGNTIYF	TGTGCCAGCAGCGAACGGACAGGTCCTGGAAACACCATATATTTT
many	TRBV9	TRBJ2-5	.	CASSVGGTAQETQYF	TGTGCCAGCAGCGTGGGGGGGACAGCGCAAGAGACCCAGTACTTC
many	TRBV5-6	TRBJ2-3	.	CASSFSGSDTQYF	TGTGCCAGCAGCTTTTCCGGGTCAGATACGCAGTATTTT
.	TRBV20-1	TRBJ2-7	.	CSARLYEQYF	TGCAGTGCTAGACTCTACGAGCAGTACTTC
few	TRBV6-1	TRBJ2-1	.	CASSERGFGGKIDEQFF	TGTGCCAGCAGTGAAAGGGGTTTTGGGGGAAAGATCGATGAGCAGTTCTTC
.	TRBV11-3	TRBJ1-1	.	CASSSGQSMNTEAFF	TGTGCCAGCAGCTCTGGACAGTCCATGAACACTGAAGCTTTCTTT
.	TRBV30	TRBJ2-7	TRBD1	CAWGDSSYEQYF	TGTGCCTGGGGGGACAGTTCCTACGAGCAGTACTTC
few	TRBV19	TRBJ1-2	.	CASSISVYGYTF	TGTGCCAGTAGTATCAGCGTCTATGGCTACACCTTC
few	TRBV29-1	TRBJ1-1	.	CSVGLENTEAFF	TGCAGCGTTGGTCTAGAGAACACTGAAGCTTTCTTT
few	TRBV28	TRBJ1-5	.	CASSLIFGGNQPQHF	TGTGCCAGCAGTTTAATTTTCGGGGGCAATCAGCCCCAGCATTTT
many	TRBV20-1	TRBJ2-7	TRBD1	CSAYSGTGAYEQYF	TGCAGTGCTTACTCCGGGACAGGTGCCTACGAGCAGTACTTC
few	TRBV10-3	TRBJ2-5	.	CAISESAGPQETQYF	TGTGCCATCAGTGAGTCGGCAGGGCCGCAAGAGACCCAGTACTTC
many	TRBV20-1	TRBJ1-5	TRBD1	CSAMTGGGGNQPQHF	TGCAGTGCTATGACAGGGGGCGGGGGCAATCAGCCCCAGCATTTT
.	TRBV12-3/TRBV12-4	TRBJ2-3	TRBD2	CASRTSEQGTDTQYF	TGTGCCAGCAGAACTAGCGAACAAGGCACAGATACGCAGTATTTT
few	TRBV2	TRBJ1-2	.	CASSGTETSYGYTF	TGTGCCAGCAGCGGAACGGAGACTTCCTATGGCTACACCTTC